The clone carrying this T cell receptor beta chain occurred a few times. These data originate in a study of T cells in Graves' hyperthyroidism and ophthalmopathy. Researchers amplified the TCR beta CDR3 regions from RNA transcripts. HTBI primers were the set used in a first-round RT-PCR of the TCR CDR3. TCRdb redid the calling of the multiplex PCR reads with MiXCR, one entry per CDR3 protein. The sample lists a few hundred thousand distinct CDR3 sequences, approximately 14% occurring once. Aged 18 to 65, the patients had hyperthyroidism that was newly diagnosed and had lasted under 2 months. Ahead of any ophthalmopathy symptoms, the blood sample was obtained at the first diagnosis of hyperthyroidism. 10 ml of fresh peripheral blood supplied the PBMCs. The receptor was isolated from a woman between 18 and 30 years old with Graves' hyperthyroidism that later progressed to Graves' ophthalmopathy. Input material: blood.

CDR3 loop: CSARSGGYQPQHF. CDR3 in DNA: TGCAGTGCGCGGTCAGGGGGCTATCAGCCCCAGCATTTT. This chain connects TRBV20-1 to TRBJ1-5; 8 positions agree with TRBD1. This CDR3 has 13 residues. Trimming removed 6 bases from V and 5 bases from J; junction bases left unmatched: 6. Per germline, CDR1 DFQATT and CDR2 SNEGSKA (reference sequence).